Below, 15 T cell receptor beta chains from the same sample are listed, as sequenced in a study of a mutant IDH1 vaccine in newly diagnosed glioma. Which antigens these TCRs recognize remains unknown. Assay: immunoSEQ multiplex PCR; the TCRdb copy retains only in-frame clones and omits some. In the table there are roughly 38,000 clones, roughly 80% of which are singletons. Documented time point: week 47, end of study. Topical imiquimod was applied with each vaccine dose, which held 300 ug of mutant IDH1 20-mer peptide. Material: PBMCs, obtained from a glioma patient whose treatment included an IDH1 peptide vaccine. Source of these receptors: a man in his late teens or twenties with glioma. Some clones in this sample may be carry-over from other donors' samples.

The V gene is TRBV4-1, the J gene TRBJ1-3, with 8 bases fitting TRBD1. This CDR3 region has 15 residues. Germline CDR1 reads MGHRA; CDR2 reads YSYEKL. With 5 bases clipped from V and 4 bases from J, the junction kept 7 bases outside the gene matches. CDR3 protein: CASSTRTGTGNTIYF. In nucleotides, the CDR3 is TGCGCCAGCAGCACCCGGACAGGGACAGGAAACACCATATATTTT.

The CDR3, as DNA: TGCGCCAGCAGCCAAGCCAGGACAGGGGGCTGGGACGAGCAGTACTTC. Its translation: CASSQARTGGWDEQYF. The chain uses TRBV4-1 and TRBJ2-7, with TRBD1 matching 11 bases. The CDR3 length is 16 residues. J gave up 5 bases and V 1 base, and 7 bases lay outside the gene matches. Germline-derived CDR1 and CDR2 are MGHRA and YSYEKL.

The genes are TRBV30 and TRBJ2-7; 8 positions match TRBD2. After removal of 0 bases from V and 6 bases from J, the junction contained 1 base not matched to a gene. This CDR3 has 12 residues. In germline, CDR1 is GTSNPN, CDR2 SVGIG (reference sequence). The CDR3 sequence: CAWSVRGGEQYF. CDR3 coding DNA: TGTGCCTGGAGTGTACGGGGGGGCGAGCAGTACTTC.

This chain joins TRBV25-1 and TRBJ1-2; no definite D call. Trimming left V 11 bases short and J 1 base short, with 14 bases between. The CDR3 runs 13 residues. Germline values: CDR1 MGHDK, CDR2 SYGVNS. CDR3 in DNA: TGTGCCGCCCGTGGGCCCAGTAACTATGGCTACACCTTC. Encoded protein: CAARGPSNYGYTF.

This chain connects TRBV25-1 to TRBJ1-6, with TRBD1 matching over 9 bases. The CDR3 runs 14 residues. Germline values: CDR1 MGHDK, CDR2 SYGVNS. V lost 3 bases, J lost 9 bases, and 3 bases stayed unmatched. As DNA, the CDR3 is TGTGCCAGCAGTGAGGGACAGGGTAGTTCACCCCTCCACTTT. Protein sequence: CASSEGQGSSPLHF.

CDR3 nucleotide sequence: TGTGCCAGCAGTACCAGGGACATACCCTACGAGCAGTACTTC. Translated: CASSTRDIPYEQYF. V gene TRBV27 combines with J gene TRBJ2-7; D is possibly TRBD1 (6 bases). CDR1 is MNHEY, CDR2 SMNVEV, per germline (reference sequence). With 5 bases removed from V and 2 bases from J, the gap between germline ends came to 13 bases. This CDR3 has 14 residues.

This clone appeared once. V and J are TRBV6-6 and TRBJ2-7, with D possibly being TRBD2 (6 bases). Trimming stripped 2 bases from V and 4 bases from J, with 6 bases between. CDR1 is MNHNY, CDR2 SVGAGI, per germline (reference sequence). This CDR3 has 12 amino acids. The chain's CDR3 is CASSYAGYEQYF. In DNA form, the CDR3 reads TGTGCCAGCAGTTACGCGGGGTACGAGCAGTACTTC.

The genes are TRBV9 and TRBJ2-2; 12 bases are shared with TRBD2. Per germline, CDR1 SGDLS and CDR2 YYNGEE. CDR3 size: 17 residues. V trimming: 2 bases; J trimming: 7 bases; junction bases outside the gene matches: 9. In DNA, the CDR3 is TGTGCCAGCAGCGTGGCGAGACTAGCGGGAGAAGGCGGGGAGCTGTTTTTT. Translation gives CASSVARLAGEGGELFF.

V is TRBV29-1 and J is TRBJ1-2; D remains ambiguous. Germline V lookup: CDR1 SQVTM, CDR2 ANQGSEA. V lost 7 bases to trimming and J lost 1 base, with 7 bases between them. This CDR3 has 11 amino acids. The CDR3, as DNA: TGCAGCGCTGAGCTTAACTATGGCTACACCTTC. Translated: CSAELNYGYTF.

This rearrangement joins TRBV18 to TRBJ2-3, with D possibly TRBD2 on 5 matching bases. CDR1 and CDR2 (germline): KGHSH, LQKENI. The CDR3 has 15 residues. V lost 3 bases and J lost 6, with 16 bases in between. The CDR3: CASSPRLGEVDTQYF. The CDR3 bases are TGTGCCAGCTCACCGAGACTGGGAGAAGTGGATACGCAGTATTTT.

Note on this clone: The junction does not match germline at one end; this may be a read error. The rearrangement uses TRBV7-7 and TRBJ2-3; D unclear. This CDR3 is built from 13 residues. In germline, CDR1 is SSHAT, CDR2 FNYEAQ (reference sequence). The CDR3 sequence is CASSSDLVDTQYF. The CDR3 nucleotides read TGTGCTAGCAGCTCGGACCTGGTCGATACGCAGTATTTT.

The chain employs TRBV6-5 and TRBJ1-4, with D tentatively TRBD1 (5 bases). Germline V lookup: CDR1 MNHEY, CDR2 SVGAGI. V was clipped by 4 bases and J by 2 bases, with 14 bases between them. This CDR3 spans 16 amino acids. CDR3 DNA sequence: TGTGCCAGCAGTTTACTCAGGGATCCCACTAATGAAAAACTGTTTTTT. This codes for CASSLLRDPTNEKLFF.

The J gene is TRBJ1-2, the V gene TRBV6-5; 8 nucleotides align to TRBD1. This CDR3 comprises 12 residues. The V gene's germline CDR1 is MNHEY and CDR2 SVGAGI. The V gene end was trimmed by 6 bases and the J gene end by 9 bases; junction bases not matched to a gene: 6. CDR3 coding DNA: TGTGCCAGCAGAAGGACAGGGTGGAGCTACACCTTC. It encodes CASRRTGWSYTF.

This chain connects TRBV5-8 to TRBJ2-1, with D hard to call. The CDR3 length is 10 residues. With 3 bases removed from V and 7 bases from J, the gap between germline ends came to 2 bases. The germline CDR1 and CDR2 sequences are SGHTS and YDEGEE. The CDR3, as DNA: TGTGCCAGCAGCTCGAATGAGCAGTTCTTC. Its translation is CASSSNEQFF.

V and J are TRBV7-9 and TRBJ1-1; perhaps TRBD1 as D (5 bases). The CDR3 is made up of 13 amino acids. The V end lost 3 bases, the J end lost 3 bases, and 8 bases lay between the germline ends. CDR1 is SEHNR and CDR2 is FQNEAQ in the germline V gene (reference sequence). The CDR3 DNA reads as TGTGCCAGCAGCTTTGGGGCTTACACTGAAGCTTTCTTT. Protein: CASSFGAYTEAFF. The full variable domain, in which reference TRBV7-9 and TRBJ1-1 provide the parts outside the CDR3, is DTGVSQNPRHKITKRGQNVTFRCDPISEHNRLYWYRQTLGQGPEFLTYFQNEAQLEKSRLLSDRFSAERPKGSFSTLEIQRTEQGDSAMYLCASSFGAYTEAFFGQGTRLTVV.